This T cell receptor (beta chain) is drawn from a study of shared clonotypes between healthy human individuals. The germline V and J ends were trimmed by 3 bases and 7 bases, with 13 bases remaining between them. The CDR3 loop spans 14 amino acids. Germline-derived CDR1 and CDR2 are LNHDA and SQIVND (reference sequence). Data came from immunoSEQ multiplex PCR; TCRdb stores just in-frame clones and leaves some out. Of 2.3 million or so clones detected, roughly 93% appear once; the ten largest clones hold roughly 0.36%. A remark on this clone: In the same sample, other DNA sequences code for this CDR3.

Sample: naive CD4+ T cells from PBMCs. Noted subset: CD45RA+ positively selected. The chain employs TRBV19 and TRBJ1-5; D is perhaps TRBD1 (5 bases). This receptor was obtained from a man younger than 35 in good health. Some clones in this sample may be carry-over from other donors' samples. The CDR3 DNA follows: TGTGCCAGTAGTATTCCAGGGCGAGGCCAGCCCCAGCATTTT. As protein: CASSIPGRGQPQHF.